These 10 T cell receptor beta chains were sequenced from one sample in a study of T cells after yellow fever vaccination. TCRdb called the 5' RACE reads again in MiXCR, with one record for every CDR3 protein. Here the sample spans fewer than 500,000 distinct CDR3 sequences, roughly 20% being singletons. Sequences were derived from PBMCs, sampled before the yellow fever booster vaccination. The source is a man between 18 and 35 years old who received the YFV17D yellow fever vaccine.

The CDR3 here is CASDGGSDPFGETQYF. DNA for the CDR3: TGTGCCAGCGACGGGGGTTCGGATCCCTTCGGGGAGACCCAGTACTTC. This chain links TRBV9 with TRBJ2-5; D is perhaps TRBD2 (6 bases). This CDR3 region has 16 residues. CDR1 is SGDLS and CDR2 is YYNGEE in the germline V gene. V was cut by 7 bases and J by 5 bases, with 24 bases left in between.

This clonotype was detected only a few times. This rearrangement joins TRBV5-1 to TRBJ2-3; D gene unclear. CDR1 SGHRS and CDR2 YFSETQ come from the germline V gene. This CDR3 region has 15 residues. Trimming removed 1 base from V and 0 bases from J, with 9 bases in between. CDR3 loop: CASSLQLPSTDTQYF. The CDR3 bases are TGCGCCAGCAGCTTGCAGCTACCTAGCACAGATACGCAGTATTTT.

V is TRBV9 and J is TRBJ2-5; 7 bases line up with TRBD2. The germline V gene encodes CDR1 SGDLS and CDR2 YYNGEE. The CDR3 length is 15 residues. Trimming took 4 bases from V and 5 from J; bases not matched to a gene: 11. The CDR3 spells CASSPRTRSKETQYF. CDR3 coding DNA: TGTGCCAGCAGCCCGCGGACTAGGAGTAAGGAGACCCAGTACTTC.

This clonotype occurred many times. V usage is TRBV5-6 and J usage is TRBJ1-5; D gene uncertain. The CDR3 is 12 residues long. The germline gives CDR1 SGHDT, CDR2 YYEEEE. V was trimmed by 0 bases and J by 6 bases, leaving 4 bases between them. CDR3 loop: CASSLGAQPQHF. Written as DNA, the CDR3 is TGTGCCAGCAGCTTGGGGGCTCAGCCCCAGCATTTT.

This clonotype appeared many times. The V and J genes are TRBV20-1 and TRBJ1-3, with TRBD1 matching over 11 bases. From germline, CDR1 is DFQATT and CDR2 SNEGSKA (reference sequence). This CDR3 spans 13 amino acids. J was trimmed by 7 bases and V by 6 bases; bases with no gene match: 5. The CDR3 DNA is TGCAGTGCAAGCAGGACAGGGGGCAACACCATATATTTT. As protein: CSASRTGGNTIYF.

The chain combines TRBV10-3 with TRBJ2-1; D possibly matches TRBD1 or TRBD2 (6 bases each). Germline assignment: CDR1 ENHRY and CDR2 SYGVKD. The CDR3 extends over 16 amino acids. Trimming cost V 0 bases and J 2 bases, with 11 bases left between them. Here the CDR3 reads CAISESGGSTYNEQFF. DNA for the CDR3: TGTGCCATCAGTGAGTCCGGGGGCTCCACCTACAATGAGCAGTTCTTC.

This clonotype has just a few counts. The rearrangement uses TRBV11-2 and TRBJ2-1; 8 bases are shared with TRBD1. This CDR3 region has 13 residues. Germline CDR1 and CDR2: SGHAT and FQNNGV. V shed 5 bases and J 7 bases; nucleotides not matched to a gene: 4. As DNA, the CDR3 is TGTGCCAGCAGCACCACAGGGGGAAATGAGCAGTTCTTC. Residues: CASSTTGGNEQFF. The entire variable domain, with the rest obtained from reference TRBV11-2 and TRBJ2-1, is as follows: EAGVAQSPRYKIIEKRQSVAFWCNPISGHATLYWYQQILGQGPKLLIQFQNNGVVDDSQLPKDRFSAERLKGVDSTLKIQPAKLEDSAVYLCASSTTGGNEQFFGPGTRLTVL.

Comment on this clonotype: A read error is possible here, since a much larger clone lies one base away. The chain links TRBV5-1 to TRBJ2-1, with 11 bases lining up with TRBD2. The CDR3 runs to 15 residues. Germline V gene sequence: CDR1 SGHRS, CDR2 YFSETQ. The CDR3 DNA reads as TGCGCCAGCAGCTCGGGACTAGCGGTTGGGAATGAGAAGTTCTTC. It is translated as CASSSGLAVGNEKFF. The full variable domain, with the rest looked up from reference TRBV5-1 and TRBJ2-1, is KAGVTQTPRYLIKTRGQQVTLSCSPISGHRSVSWYQQTPGQGLQFLFEYFSETQRNKGNFPGRFSGRQFSNSRSEMNVSTLELGDSALYLCASSSGLAVGNEKFFGPGTRLTVL.

This clonotype was found many times. The chain carries TRBV5-1 and TRBJ1-1; 8 nucleotides match TRBD1. The germline gives CDR1 SGHRS, CDR2 YFSETQ. Unmatched junction bases numbered 3, after V lost 2 bases and J lost 3 bases. The CDR3 spans 14 residues. Here the CDR3 DNA reads TGCGCCAGCAGCTTACAGGGGGTCTACACTGAAGCTTTCTTT. This codes for CASSLQGVYTEAFF. The complete variable domain, with remaining parts taken from reference TRBV5-1 and TRBJ1-1, reads KAGVTQTPRYLIKTRGQQVTLSCSPISGHRSVSWYQQTPGQGLQFLFEYFSETQRNKGNFPGRFSGRQFSNSRSEMNVSTLELGDSALYLCASSLQGVYTEAFFGQGTRLTVV.

This clonotype was seen more than once but under ten times. DNA of the CDR3: TGCGCCAGCAGTCTTTGGGGCCTTATCGGGGCTTCAGATACGCAGTATTTT. This gives the protein CASSLWGLIGASDTQYF. This chain joins TRBV5-1 and TRBJ2-3; either TRBD1 or TRBD2 may supply D (5 bases each). From germline, CDR1 is SGHRS and CDR2 YFSETQ. The CDR3 loop spans 17 amino acids. V was clipped by 5 bases and J by 4 bases, with 23 bases between them.